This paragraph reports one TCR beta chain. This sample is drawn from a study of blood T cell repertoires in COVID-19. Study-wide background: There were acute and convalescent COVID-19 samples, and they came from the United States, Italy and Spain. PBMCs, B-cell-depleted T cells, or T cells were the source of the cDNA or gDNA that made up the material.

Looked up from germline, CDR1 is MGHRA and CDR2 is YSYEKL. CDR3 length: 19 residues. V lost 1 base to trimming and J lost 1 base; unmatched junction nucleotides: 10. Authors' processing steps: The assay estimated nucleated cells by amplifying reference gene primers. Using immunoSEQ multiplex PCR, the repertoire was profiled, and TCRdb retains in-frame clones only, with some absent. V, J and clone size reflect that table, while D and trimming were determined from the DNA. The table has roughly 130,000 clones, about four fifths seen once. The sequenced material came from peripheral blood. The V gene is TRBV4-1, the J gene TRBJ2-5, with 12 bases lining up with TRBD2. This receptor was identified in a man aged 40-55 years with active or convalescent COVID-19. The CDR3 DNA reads TGCGCCAGCAGCCAAGCGTATACTAGCGGGGGGACCTCCCAAGAGACCCAGTACTTC. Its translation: CASSQAYTSGGTSQETQYF.